A single sample is the source of the 21 T cell receptor beta chains below, sequenced in a study of sequential checkpoint blockade in melanoma. Sequencing used immunoSEQ multiplex PCR; TCRdb keeps in-frame clones, though not all of them. The sample includes about 27,000 clones, 60% to 85% seen only once; the top ten take less than 15%. The treatment was: randomized to nivolumab then ipilimumab (arm A) or the reverse (arm B). Sequencing used CD8+ T cells sorted from blood (inferred from file names), obtained from a patient given nivolumab and ipilimumab in sequence. Receptors were obtained from a human donor with melanoma.

With respect to this clone: Relative to the germline gene, one junction end is altered; a read error may explain this. The chain recombines TRBV7-9 with TRBJ1-4, with D possibly TRBD1 on 5 matching bases. The CDR3 length is 11 residues. Germline CDR1 SEHNR, CDR2 FQNEAQ (reference sequence). This CDR3 is CASSSDSHLFF. CDR3 DNA: TGTGCCAGCAGCTCCGACAGCCACCTCTTCTTT.

This clone was seen just once. The genes are TRBV7-9 and TRBJ2-7, with TRBD1 identical over 9 bases. The CDR3 extends over 14 amino acids. The V segment lost 5 bases and the J segment 2 bases; nucleotides outside the gene matches: 4. Germline lookup yields CDR1 SEHNR and CDR2 FQNEAQ (reference sequence). The DNA for the CDR3 is TGTGCCAGCAGCGGGGACAGGGTAACCTACGAGCAGTACTTC. It codes for CASSGDRVTYEQYF.

This chain links TRBV6-5 with TRBJ1-2; D not certain. Trimming cost V 2 bases and J 4 bases, with 11 bases left between them. The CDR3 length is 14 residues. CDR1 and CDR2 from the germline V gene are MNHEY and SVGAGI. The CDR3 loop reads CASSYGRGFYGYTF. CDR3 coding DNA: TGTGCCAGCAGTTACGGCAGAGGCTTCTATGGCTACACCTTC.

The rearrangement joins TRBV19 to TRBJ1-1; 9 positions agree with TRBD1. CDR1 LNHDA and CDR2 SQIVND come from the germline V gene (reference sequence). This CDR3 is 13 amino acids long. Trimming removed 5 bases from V and 4 bases from J; junction bases left unmatched: 2. DNA of the CDR3: TGTGCCAGTAGTCAACAGGGGGCCACTGAAGCTTTCTTT. Its translation: CASSQQGATEAFF.

The chain has TRBV6-6 and TRBJ1-2; 8 bases match TRBD1. The germline V gene has CDR1 MNHNY and CDR2 SVGAGI (reference sequence). The CDR3 contains 14 residues. V shed 6 bases and J 4 bases; nucleotides not matched to a gene: 7. CDR3 DNA sequence: TGTGCCAGCAGCACGGACAGGGTTTCCTATGGCTACACCTTC. It encodes CASSTDRVSYGYTF.

This clone was seen a single time. The chain recombines TRBV27 with TRBJ1-6; 8 nucleotides align to TRBD1. Germline CDR1 is MNHEY and CDR2 is SMNVEV (reference sequence). The trim removed 5 bases at V and 11 bases at J, leaving 5 bases unmatched. The CDR3 is 13 amino acids. DNA for the CDR3: TGTGCCAGCAGTCAGGGGGCCGGGACACCCCTCCACTTT. Translated: CASSQGAGTPLHF.

The chain combines TRBV4-1 with TRBJ1-6; no reliable D call. This CDR3 spans 15 amino acids. Trimming removed 4 bases at V and 6 bases at J, with 13 bases between. Per the germline V gene, CDR1 is MGHRA and CDR2 is YSYEKL. In nucleotides, the CDR3 is TGCGCCAGCAGCCTTGAGGGAGTCTCTAATTCACCCCTCCACTTT. Protein sequence: CASSLEGVSNSPLHF.

This clone was seen just once. V and J are TRBV19 and TRBJ2-2; D perhaps matches TRBD1 (5 bases). There are 15 residues in the CDR3. Germline V gene lookup returns CDR1 LNHDA and CDR2 SQIVND (reference sequence). Trimming left V 0 bases short and J 9 bases short, with 14 bases between. The CDR3 region is CASSIEQAAVRELFF. The CDR3 coding sequence is TGTGCCAGTAGTATAGAACAGGCTGCCGTAAGGGAGCTGTTTTTT.

The rearrangement links TRBV9 to TRBJ1-6; weak D call: TRBD1 (5 bases). Germline V lookup: CDR1 SGDLS, CDR2 YYNGEE. Trimming cost V 3 bases and J 7 bases, with 14 bases left between them. The CDR3 has 15 residues. The CDR3 sequence is CASSGWGGTNSPLHF. Written as DNA, the CDR3 is TGTGCCAGCAGCGGGTGGGGGGGAACGAATTCACCCCTCCACTTT.

The chain is built from TRBV7-9 and TRBJ2-7; 12 nucleotides line up with TRBD1. V dropped 6 bases and J dropped 4; count of bases not matched to a gene: 4. CDR3 size: 14 residues. Germline assignment: CDR1 SEHNR and CDR2 FQNEAQ (reference sequence). The CDR3 sequence is CASSPGQGAYEQYF. The CDR3, as DNA: TGTGCCAGCAGTCCGGGACAGGGGGCTTACGAGCAGTACTTC.

CDR3 nucleotides: TGTGCCAGCAGTTTATCAGGGGGTATCCACGAGCAGTACTTC. This gives the protein CASSLSGGIHEQYF. This chain uses TRBV28 with TRBJ2-7; TRBD1 aligns across 7 bases. Losses at the gene ends were 1 base for V and 5 bases for J; bases not matched to a gene: 5. This CDR3 is built from 14 residues. CDR1 and CDR2 from the germline V gene are MDHEN and SYDVKM.

J is TRBJ1-2 and V is TRBV6-5, with a possible D match to TRBD1 (5 bases). Between the trimmed V and J ends, which lost 7 bases and 8 bases, there was a span of 23 bases. From germline, CDR1 is MNHEY and CDR2 SVGAGI. This CDR3 contains 15 residues. The CDR3 region has the DNA TGTGCCAGCAACGATCAACGGGACTGGCCCGGGGGCTACACCTTC. Translating gives CASNDQRDWPGGYTF.

The J gene is TRBJ2-1, the V gene TRBV4-1, with 7 bases identical to TRBD2. Germline CDR1 is MGHRA and CDR2 is YSYEKL. The CDR3 sequence is 13 residues long. The J segment lost 8 bases and the V segment lost 4 bases, leaving 5 bases of the junction unmatched. CDR3 protein: CASSPPRGDEQFF. The CDR3 DNA reads TGCGCCAGCAGCCCCCCACGGGGGGATGAGCAGTTCTTC.

This chain joins TRBV4-1 and TRBJ1-1, with a weak D call TRBD1 (6 bases). The CDR3 covers 16 residues. Germline V gene sequence: CDR1 MGHRA, CDR2 YSYEKL. V lost 1 base and J 0 bases, leaving 12 bases between the germline ends. The chain's CDR3 is CASSQASGQMNTEAFF. The CDR3 DNA follows: TGCGCCAGCAGCCAAGCCTCCGGACAGATGAACACTGAAGCTTTCTTT.

The chain carries TRBV7-8 and TRBJ2-7; possible D gene TRBD1, 6 bases. V was cut by 1 base and J by 5 bases, with 9 bases left in between. This CDR3 comprises 13 residues. CDR1 is SGHVS and CDR2 is FQNEAQ in the germline V gene. The CDR3 sequence: CASSLENRDEQYF. CDR3 DNA sequence: TGTGCCAGCAGCTTAGAGAACAGGGACGAGCAGTACTTC.

The chain has TRBV27 and TRBJ2-7, with 7 nucleotides matching TRBD1. Trimming at V came to 7 bases and at J to 2 bases, leaving 5 bases not matched to a gene. From germline, CDR1 is MNHEY and CDR2 SMNVEV (reference sequence). The CDR3 covers 13 residues. CDR3 protein: CASKQGPAYEQYF. In DNA, the CDR3 is TGTGCCAGCAAACAGGGGCCGGCCTACGAGCAGTACTTC.

The chain recombines TRBV7-3 with TRBJ1-5, with D possibly TRBD1 on 5 matching bases. Germline V lookup: CDR1 SGHTA, CDR2 FQGTGA. V was clipped by 5 bases and J by 4 bases, with 15 bases between them. The CDR3 extends over 15 amino acids. For the CDR3, the DNA is TGTGCCAGCAGCGATAGGGGATATACAAATCAGCCCCAGCATTTT. Amino acid sequence: CASSDRGYTNQPQHF.

V usage is TRBV27 and J usage is TRBJ2-7; D gene ambiguous. The CDR3 is 15 amino acids. The V gene lost 0 bases and the J gene lost 2 bases, with 11 bases spanning the gap. The germline V gene encodes CDR1 MNHEY and CDR2 SMNVEV (reference sequence). The CDR3 loop reads CASSLSVGRTYEQYF. In DNA form, the CDR3 reads TGTGCCAGCAGTTTATCGGTCGGCAGGACCTACGAGCAGTACTTC.

The V call is TRBV7-6, the J call TRBJ2-5, with 9 bases aligning to TRBD1. This CDR3 has 14 amino acids. The germline V gene has CDR1 SGHVS and CDR2 FNYEAQ. V dropped 4 bases and J dropped 5; count of bases not matched to a gene: 5. DNA for the CDR3: TGTGCCAGCAGCTACACAGGGGGCGTGGAGACCCAGTACTTC. Its protein is CASSYTGGVETQYF.

The chain combines TRBV27 with TRBJ2-5; possibly TRBD1 for D (6 bases). The J call is uncertain, as TRBJ2-7 better fits the DNA end. The CDR3 extends over 17 amino acids. Germline loops: CDR1 MNHEY, CDR2 SMNVEV (reference sequence). The DNA of the CDR3 is TGTGCCAGCAGACTCACGGGACACAGTTTCCTCTCCTACGAGCAGTACTTC. It specifies CASRLTGHSFLSYEQYF.

The V and J genes are TRBV11-2 and TRBJ2-7, with D maybe TRBD2 (6 bases). The V and J ends lost 3 bases and 4 bases respectively, with 13 bases between them. The CDR3 consists of 14 residues. Germline values: CDR1 SGHAT, CDR2 FQNNGV. CDR3 DNA: TGTGCCAGCAGCTTGGAGCTCGGGACTTACGAGCAGTACTTC. This gives the protein CASSLELGTYEQYF.